This T cell receptor beta chain was profiled in a study of blood T cell repertoires in COVID-19. The method was immunoSEQ multiplex PCR; TCRdb's version includes in-frame clones alone and lacks a portion of them. The top ten hold about 2.2% of the sample, which has 120,000 or so clones, around 63% seen once. Losses at the gene ends were 5 bases for V and 2 bases for J; bases not matched to a gene: 15. The CDR3 extends over 18 amino acids. Per the germline V gene, CDR1 is MNHEY and CDR2 is SMNVEV (reference sequence). The sequence came from a woman between 65 and 79 years old with acute or convalescent COVID-19. This chain uses TRBV27 with TRBJ2-7, with 10 bases that match TRBD2. Sequencing used peripheral blood. The CDR3 region is CASSPPTAASGRAYEQYF. The CDR3 DNA reads as TGTGCCAGCAGTCCCCCAACGGCAGCTAGCGGGAGAGCCTACGAGCAGTACTTC.